Given below is one TCR beta chain in context. The target antigen is unknown. Several immunoSEQ plates received, in even portions, the genomic DNA of each subset. Sequencing was performed with immunoSEQ multiplex PCR; in TCRdb, only in-frame clones are kept and a portion is missing. The repertoire holds hundreds of thousands of clones, with roughly 98% as singletons. These data are taken from a study of shared clonotypes between healthy human individuals. On the study more broadly: Per donor, CD8 memory used one plate, CD8 naive used two, CD4 memory used three and CD4 naive used three. General study points: Shared across a handful of donors were roughly 4.7% of the naive CD4 clonotypes.

Germline CDR1 SGHVS, CDR2 FQNEAQ. The V gene lost 3 bases and the J gene lost 4 bases, with 29 bases spanning the gap. The CDR3 has 20 amino acids. Naive CD8 cells comprised CD45RO-negative, CCR7-positively selected cells, excluding terminally differentiated effector memory CD45RA+ cells. The donors were all Caucasian adults (living in Nashville, Tennessee). The sequence was obtained from a man aged 25-40 years in good health. Specimen: naive CD8+ T cells sorted from blood. This chain joins TRBV7-8 and TRBJ2-3; tentative D call: TRBD2 (5 bases). CDR3 coding DNA: TGTGCCAGCAGCTTCATGGCTAGGGTAAATACCGGGGAAACTTCAGATACGCAGTATTTT. Translating gives CASSFMARVNTGETSDTQYF.